Listed here are 24 T cell receptor beta chains from one sample, sequenced in a study of blood T cell repertoires in COVID-19. Sequencing used immunoSEQ multiplex PCR; TCRdb keeps in-frame clones, though not all of them. There are about 49,000 clones in the sample; 85% to 95% occur only once, and approximately 3% lies in the top ten. Source material: peripheral blood. The receptor source for this set is a human donor in a cohort sampled during active COVID-19.

The rearrangement joins TRBV18 to TRBJ2-1; 9 bases match TRBD1. CDR1 and CDR2 from the germline V gene are KGHSH and LQKENI. There are 16 residues in the CDR3. J lost 10 bases, V lost 3 bases, and 13 bases had no gene match. The DNA of the CDR3 is TGTGCCAGCTCACCGCAACCGGGACAGGGTGCGGGGGAGCAGTTCTTC. Translation gives CASSPQPGQGAGEQFF.

The chain carries TRBV14 and TRBJ2-3, with TRBD1 identical over 7 bases. Germline CDR1 and CDR2: SGHDN and FVKESK. J was trimmed by 12 bases and V by 3 bases; bases with no gene match: 18. This CDR3 has 16 residues. The CDR3: CASSHLTGNRPMAQYF. The CDR3 region has the DNA TGTGCCAGCAGCCACCTGACAGGGAATCGTCCGATGGCTCAGTATTTT.

This CDR3 reads CASSYSTGVRYNEQFF. The DNA for the CDR3 is TGTGCCAGCAGTTACTCGACAGGGGTACGTTACAATGAGCAGTTCTTC. This chain links TRBV6-2 or TRBV6-3 with TRBJ2-1, with 8 bases identical to TRBD1. CDR3 length: 16 residues. The trim removed 0 bases at V and 4 bases at J, leaving 5 bases unmatched. Germline assignment: CDR1 MNHEY and CDR2 SVGEGT.

The gene calls are TRBV7-2 and TRBJ1-6; D call uncertain. The V and J ends lost 1 base and 10 bases respectively, with 8 bases between them. CDR3 length: 13 residues. The germline gives CDR1 SGHTA, CDR2 FQGNSA. CDR3 DNA: TGTGCCAGCAGCTTAGGGTCCGGGTCACCCCTCCACTTT. Its protein is CASSLGSGSPLHF.

This clone was recorded once. The chain couples TRBV19 to TRBJ1-3; 9 bases are a match to TRBD1. Trimming took 3 bases from V and 2 from J; bases not matched to a gene: 2. The CDR3 consists of 15 residues. Germline assignment: CDR1 LNHDA and CDR2 SQIVND (reference sequence). The CDR3 loop is CASSMGQGPGNTIYF. CDR3 bases: TGTGCCAGTAGTATGGGACAGGGCCCTGGAAACACCATATATTTT.

In its sample, this clone was seen once. The chain uses TRBV12-3 or TRBV12-4 and TRBJ2-1; D ambiguous. CDR3 length: 13 residues. Trimming pared 11 bases from V and 10 bases from J, leaving 21 bases between. CDR3 sequence reads: CAFRLLESGEQFF. The CDR3 nucleotides are TGTGCCTTTCGTCTGTTGGAGTCCGGCGAGCAGTTCTTC.

The chain recombines TRBV19 with TRBJ2-2; 7 nucleotides match TRBD1. This CDR3 region has 17 residues. V shed 5 bases, J shed 6 bases, and the junction held 15 bases outside the gene matches. The germline V gene has CDR1 LNHDA and CDR2 SQIVND (reference sequence). The CDR3 loop is CASSPRTTGVRAGELFF. The CDR3 nucleotides read TGTGCCAGTAGTCCTAGGACAACAGGGGTTCGGGCCGGGGAGCTGTTTTTT.

This chain links TRBV5-1 with TRBJ2-2; D unresolved. V was trimmed by 2 bases and J by 0 bases, leaving 5 bases between them. Germline loops: CDR1 SGHRS, CDR2 YFSETQ. This CDR3 has 14 amino acids. CDR3 region: CASSFVTNTGELFF. In DNA, the CDR3 is TGCGCCAGCAGCTTTGTTACGAACACCGGGGAGCTGTTTTTT.

This chain's CDR3 is CASSRGRPSTGELFF. The CDR3 nucleotides read TGTGCCAGTAGTAGGGGCAGACCTTCCACCGGGGAGCTGTTTTTT. V and J are TRBV19 and TRBJ2-2; perhaps TRBD1 as D (5 bases). This CDR3 comprises 15 residues. Trimming stripped 4 bases from V and 4 bases from J, with 13 bases between. Germline V CDR1 and CDR2: LNHDA, SQIVND (reference sequence).

This clone was seen only a few times. The chain employs TRBV28 and TRBJ1-5; D may be TRBD1 (5 bases). V lost 6 bases and J lost 6, with 15 bases in between. In germline, CDR1 is MDHEN, CDR2 SYDVKM. This CDR3 contains 14 residues. CDR3 nucleotides: TGTGCCAGCAGCCCTGGGACTGGAGTTCAGCCCCAGCATTTT. Encoded protein: CASSPGTGVQPQHF.

The chain recombines TRBV18 with TRBJ1-5, with D maybe TRBD1 (5 bases). Trimming stripped 3 bases from V and 6 bases from J, with 15 bases between. The CDR3 loop spans 15 amino acids. CDR1 is KGHSH and CDR2 is LQKENI in the germline V gene. DNA of the CDR3: TGTGCCAGCTCACCTTCGGGGGGGGAGGGTCAGCCCCAGCATTTT. It yields the protein CASSPSGGEGQPQHF.

V and J are TRBV11-3 and TRBJ2-3; 7 bases match TRBD2. From germline, CDR1 is SGHNT and CDR2 YENEEA. The CDR3 extends over 14 amino acids. V shed 5 bases, J shed 8 bases, and the junction held 10 bases outside the gene matches. In nucleotides, the CDR3 is TGTGCCAGCAGCCCGCCGGAGCCGGGGGGTACGCAGTATTTT. It translates to CASSPPEPGGTQYF.

The chain carries TRBV6-2 or TRBV6-3 and TRBJ2-3; D gene unclear. The germline gives CDR1 MNHEY, CDR2 SVGEGT. Trimming left V 6 bases short and J 2 bases short, with 27 bases between. The CDR3 consists of 19 residues. CDR3 nucleotide sequence: TGTGCCAGCAGCCCTTTTCCCAACCTTCGTGAGTCCAACACAGATACGCAGTATTTT. Translation gives CASSPFPNLRESNTDTQYF.

This chain joins TRBV30 and TRBJ2-1, with D possibly TRBD1 on 5 matching bases. The CDR3 has 14 residues. V lost 0 bases and J lost 7, with 13 bases in between. Germline values: CDR1 GTSNPN, CDR2 SVGIG (reference sequence). This CDR3 is CAWSVQVIGNEQFF. The CDR3, as DNA: TGTGCCTGGAGTGTACAGGTGATTGGAAATGAGCAGTTCTTC.

The rearrangement links TRBV28 to TRBJ1-1; D is perhaps TRBD1 (5 bases). Germline CDR1 reads MDHEN; CDR2 reads SYDVKM. The CDR3 covers 13 residues. Trimming pared 7 bases from V and 1 base from J, leaving 10 bases between. CDR3 protein: CASTNTGNTEAFF. CDR3 nucleotides: TGTGCCAGCACTAACACAGGGAACACTGAAGCTTTCTTT.

The rearrangement joins TRBV28 to TRBJ2-1, with 7 bases identical to TRBD1. Trimming took 4 bases from V and 8 from J; bases not matched to a gene: 8. Germline V gives CDR1 MDHEN, CDR2 SYDVKM. This CDR3 region has 14 residues. CDR3 sequence: CASSSGTVGYEQFF. The CDR3 DNA reads TGTGCCAGCAGTTCCGGGACAGTAGGCTATGAGCAGTTCTTC.

CDR3 sequence (DNA): TGTGCCAGCAGTCTCGGGACAGGGCTGTACCAAGAGACCCAGTACTTC. Its protein is CASSLGTGLYQETQYF. The V call is TRBV28, the J call TRBJ2-5; 9 bases align to TRBD1. The germline CDR1 and CDR2 sequences are MDHEN and SYDVKM. Trimming at V came to 5 bases and at J to 0 bases, leaving 7 bases not matched to a gene. The CDR3 length is 16 residues.

This chain connects TRBV28 to TRBJ1-5, with D possibly matching TRBD1 (5 bases). Trimming removed 6 bases at V and 4 bases at J, with 16 bases between. This CDR3 has 15 amino acids. Germline-derived CDR1 and CDR2 are MDHEN and SYDVKM. This CDR3 is CASSLGASWNQPQHF. Written as DNA, the CDR3 is TGTGCCAGCAGCCTAGGGGCCTCTTGGAATCAGCCCCAGCATTTT.

This chain's CDR3 is CASRYPPGNNQETQYF. Written as DNA, the CDR3 is TGCGCCAGCAGATACCCCCCCGGGAACAACCAAGAGACCCAGTACTTC. The chain employs TRBV23-1 and TRBJ2-5; D might be TRBD2 (5 bases). TRBV23-1 is an ORF for which the function is uncertain. This CDR3 has 16 amino acids. V lost 6 bases and J 0 bases, leaving 17 bases between the germline ends.

The genes are TRBV5-1 and TRBJ1-6, with a weak D call TRBD1 (5 bases). Germline V gene lookup returns CDR1 SGHRS and CDR2 YFSETQ. The CDR3 totals 17 residues. Trimming removed 0 bases from V and 9 bases from J, with 19 bases in between. For the CDR3, the DNA is TGCGCCAGCAGCTTGGAAATCATGGGCAGGGCGACTTCACCCCTCCACTTT. Translated: CASSLEIMGRATSPLHF.

The V and J genes are TRBV10-3 and TRBJ1-1, with D hard to call. The CDR3 is 10 amino acids. The V end was cut by 10 bases, the J end by 3 bases, with 6 bases between. Germline CDR1 and CDR2: ENHRY and SYGVKD. CDR3 nucleotide sequence: TGTGCCACCTACCACACTGAAGCTTTCTTT. Translated, it gives CATYHTEAFF.

The CDR3 reads CASSLFQGYEQYV. The CDR3 DNA is TGTGCCAGCAGTTTGTTTCAGGGGTACGAGCAGTACGTC. The rearrangement uses TRBV6-2 or TRBV6-3 and TRBJ2-7, with D perhaps matching TRBD1 (6 bases). V was pared by 4 bases and J by 4 bases, with 11 bases between. Germline V gene lookup returns CDR1 MNHEY and CDR2 SVGEGT. The CDR3 is 13 amino acids.

The gene calls are TRBV18 and TRBJ2-5; D is perhaps TRBD1 (6 bases). The CDR3 extends over 15 amino acids. V shed 4 bases and J shed 6 bases, with 18 bases lying between them. CDR1 is KGHSH and CDR2 is LQKENI in the germline V gene. This CDR3 reads CASSLAQGVEKTQYF. The CDR3 bases are TGTGCCAGCTCACTCGCACAGGGAGTTGAGAAGACCCAGTACTTC.

The chain links TRBV30 to TRBJ2-3; D perhaps matches TRBD1 (5 bases). The CDR3 loop spans 14 amino acids. The V gene's germline CDR1 is GTSNPN and CDR2 SVGIG (reference sequence). The ends were cut back, 5 bases at V and 0 bases at J, with 12 bases in the middle. CDR3 coding DNA: TGTGCCTGGGGGCAGGGCGCTAGCACAGATACGCAGTATTTT. Translation gives CAWGQGASTDTQYF.